This TCR beta chain was captured by sequencing in a study of T cell clonality in common variable immunodeficiency. Heparinized whole blood, about 5 to 9 ml, came from each donor. Trimming pared 0 bases from V and 1 base from J, leaving 10 bases between. Per the germline V gene, CDR1 is MGHRA and CDR2 is YSYEKL. The CDR3 sequence is 16 residues long. This clone was detected many times. Its matching antigen is unknown. The CDR3 goes on 3 residues after the read ends, and that part is filled in from the germline J gene. Findings and caveats of the study: Common variable immunodeficiency TCR beta sequences reportedly had fewer deletions and N-nucleotide insertions. Authors noted CVID clonality's cause needs subpopulation repertoire sequencing. Links between repertoire features and CVID complications were heterogeneity-limited.

CVID and control samples used equivalent genomic DNA input. Clones were read by immunoSEQ multiplex PCR, and TCRdb kept only the in-frame ones, dropping some. Singletons are absent from the sample, which has some 19,000 clones. This chain uses TRBV4-1 with TRBJ2-1, with D possibly matching TRBD2 (5 bases). This clonotype was obtained from a human donor with common variable immunodeficiency. Sequencing input: peripheral blood mononuclear cells. CDR3 DNA, as far as it was read: TGCGCCAGCAGCCAAGACACCAGAGGGTCCTACAATGAG. Encoded protein: CASSQDTRGSYNE. The entire CDR3 protein is CASSQDTRGSYNEQFF.